These 24 T cell receptor beta chains came from one sample sequenced in a study of blood T cell repertoires in COVID-19. The table came from immunoSEQ multiplex PCR; TCRdb's copy has only in-frame clones and leaves some out. The sample consists of some 240,000 clones, around 81% of them appearing once. Sequencing was done on a sample of PBMCs or T cells enriched from blood (not recorded which). The source is a man in his forties or fifties who had recovered from COVID-19.

A few counts support this clone. The J gene is TRBJ2-5, the V gene TRBV10-1; D perhaps matches TRBD1 (5 bases). Per the germline V gene, CDR1 is WNHNN and CDR2 is SYGVQD (reference sequence). This CDR3 has 13 residues. V was shortened by 3 bases and J by 1 base, with 6 bases between the two germline ends. CDR3 bases: TGCGCCAGCAGTGACAGGGTCCAAGAGACCCAGTACTTC. Protein product: CASSDRVQETQYF.

The rearrangement uses TRBV27 and TRBJ1-5, with 8 bases fitting TRBD1. CDR3 length equals 15 residues. CDR1 is MNHEY and CDR2 is SMNVEV in the germline V gene (reference sequence). The ends lost 6 bases at V and 1 base at J; junction bases unmatched: 5. DNA of the CDR3: TGTGCCAGCAGAGGACAGGGTGTAAGCAATCAGCCCCAGCATTTT. Translation gives CASRGQGVSNQPQHF.

This clone has more than one count but fewer than ten. This chain joins TRBV24-1 and TRBJ1-5; 7 nucleotides match TRBD1. Per the germline V gene, CDR1 is KGHDR and CDR2 is SFDVKD. The CDR3 runs to 15 residues. The ends lost 2 bases at V and 3 bases at J; junction bases unmatched: 3. As DNA, the CDR3 is TGTGCCACCAGTGATTCGGGACAGCCCAATCAGCCCCAGCATTTT. Amino acids: CATSDSGQPNQPQHF.

This chain connects TRBV6-5 to TRBJ2-1; TRBD2 is a possible D gene (5 bases). The CDR3 covers 15 residues. Trimming shortened V by 6 bases and J by 4 bases, and 16 bases separated the two germline ends. CDR1 is MNHEY, CDR2 SVGAGI, per germline. The CDR3 loop reads CASSPLPGIYNEQFF. In DNA form, the CDR3 reads TGTGCCAGCAGCCCCCTACCGGGAATATACAATGAGCAGTTCTTC.

This chain links TRBV15 with TRBJ1-5, with TRBD1 matching 8 bases. The V and J ends lost 1 base and 2 bases, in that order; junction bases with no gene match: 7. The CDR3 covers 17 residues. Looked up from germline, CDR1 is LNHNV and CDR2 is YYDKDF (reference sequence). CDR3 sequence (DNA): TGTGCCACCAGCAGAGGATTAGACAGGGGTGGCAATCAGCCCCAGCATTTT. This translates into CATSRGLDRGGNQPQHF. Together with reference TRBV15 and TRBJ1-5, the CDR3 gives the full variable domain: DAMVIQNPRYQVTQFGKPVTLSCSQTLNHNVMYWYQQKSSQAPKLLFHYYDKDFNNEADTPDNFQSRRPNTSFCFLDIRSPGLGDTAMYLCATSRGLDRGGNQPQHFGDGTRLSIL.

As concerns this clone: Compared with germline, one end of the junction differs, possibly owing to a read error. The V and J genes are TRBV11-3 and TRBJ2-3; maybe TRBD1 (6 bases). The CDR3 runs 14 residues. Germline loops: CDR1 SGHNT, CDR2 YENEEA. This CDR3 is CASSVDRPTDTQYF. The CDR3 bases are TGTGCCAGCAGCGTAGACAGGCCCACAGATACGCAGTATTTT.

This rearrangement joins TRBV19 to TRBJ2-5, with 7 bases that match TRBD1. CDR3 length: 14 amino acids. V was clipped by 4 bases and J by 5 bases; unmatched bases: 7. Germline CDR1 is LNHDA and CDR2 is SQIVND (reference sequence). CDR3 protein: CASSNSGQLETQYF. CDR3 nucleotides: TGTGCCAGTAGTAACTCGGGACAGCTGGAGACCCAGTACTTC. Filled out from reference TRBV19 and TRBJ2-5, the complete variable domain reads DGGITQSPKYLFRKEGQNVTLSCEQNLNHDAMYWYRQDPGQGLRLIYYSQIVNDFQKGDIAEGYSVSREKKESFPLTVTSAQKNPTAFYLCASSNSGQLETQYFGPGTRLLVL.

The chain carries TRBV11-2 and TRBJ1-2; D gene ambiguous. The CDR3 has 13 amino acids. Trimming cost V 4 bases and J 8 bases, with 14 bases left between them. CDR1 is SGHAT, CDR2 FQNNGV, per germline. The CDR3 protein is CASSSDTRAGYTF. The CDR3, as DNA: TGTGCCAGCAGCTCAGATACGCGCGCGGGCTACACCTTC.

V is TRBV7-8 and J is TRBJ1-5; a possible D gene is TRBD1 (5 bases). Germline lookup yields CDR1 SGHVS and CDR2 FQNEAQ. This CDR3 is 15 amino acids long. With 0 bases removed from V and 2 bases from J, the gap between germline ends came to 8 bases. This chain's CDR3 is CASSLAGVGNQPQHF. CDR3 DNA sequence: TGTGCCAGCAGCTTAGCAGGGGTCGGCAATCAGCCCCAGCATTTT.

The chain uses TRBV28 and TRBJ2-7; D call uncertain. The CDR3 covers 14 residues. The germline V gene has CDR1 MDHEN and CDR2 SYDVKM. With 1 base removed from V and 3 bases from J, the gap between germline ends came to 10 bases. The CDR3: CASSLSTVRYEQYF. CDR3 bases: TGTGCCAGCAGTTTATCCACAGTACGCTACGAGCAGTACTTC. The variable domain in full, completed from reference TRBV28 and TRBJ2-7, reads DVKVTQSSRYLVKRTGEKVFLECVQDMDHENMFWYRQDPGLGLRLIYFSYDVKMKEKGDIPEGYSVSREKKERFSLILESASTNQTSMYLCASSLSTVRYEQYFGPGTRLTVT.

The chain recombines TRBV18 with TRBJ2-2; no firm D call. The germline CDR1 and CDR2 sequences are KGHSH and LQKENI. The CDR3 sequence is 13 residues long. V was shortened by 2 bases and J by 4 bases, with 5 bases between the two germline ends. The CDR3 DNA reads TGTGCCAGCTCACCATTTATCACCGGGGAGCTGTTTTTT. Translated: CASSPFITGELFF.

This clone came up once. The chain employs TRBV5-4 and TRBJ1-2, with TRBD1 as a possible D gene (5 bases). V was shortened by 4 bases and J by 4 bases, with 8 bases between the two germline ends. Germline V lookup: CDR1 SGHNT, CDR2 YYREEE (reference sequence). The CDR3 consists of 12 residues. CDR3 residues: CASSPDTYGYTF. CDR3 coding DNA: TGTGCCAGCAGCCCGGACACCTATGGCTACACCTTC.

The chain employs TRBV27 and TRBJ2-1; weak D call: TRBD2 (5 bases). Trimming pared 5 bases from V and 12 bases from J, leaving 14 bases between. Germline V gene sequence: CDR1 MNHEY, CDR2 SMNVEV (reference sequence). The CDR3 has 12 residues. CDR3 sequence reads: CASSDYMEVQFF. The CDR3 coding sequence is TGTGCCAGCAGTGACTATATGGAAGTGCAGTTCTTC.

The rearrangement links TRBV7-9 to TRBJ1-2; D not certain. Germline CDR1 SEHNR, CDR2 FQNEAQ (reference sequence). V dropped 11 bases and J dropped 4 bases, with 17 bases sitting between them. The length of the CDR3 is 13 residues. The CDR3 DNA is TGTGCCGGAACGACACCCGCATCCTATGGCTACACCTTC. Encoded protein: CAGTTPASYGYTF.

The chain couples TRBV7-6 to TRBJ2-1; TRBD2 agrees at 13 bases. Germline CDR1 and CDR2: SGHVS and FNYEAQ. V trimming: 1 base; J trimming: 9 bases; junction bases outside the gene matches: 3. The CDR3 covers 15 residues. The CDR3: CASSLELAGGSEQFF. In DNA, the CDR3 is TGTGCCAGCAGCTTAGAACTAGCGGGGGGGAGTGAGCAGTTCTTC.

This clone appeared once. The gene calls are TRBV10-3 and TRBJ1-1, with 7 bases that match TRBD1. Trimming took 5 bases from V and 3 from J; bases not matched to a gene: 15. This CDR3 is built from 17 residues. Germline-derived CDR1 and CDR2 are ENHRY and SYGVKD. The CDR3 region is CAISPVPGQSGDTEAFF. The CDR3 coding sequence is TGTGCCATCAGTCCCGTCCCGGGACAGTCGGGGGACACTGAAGCTTTCTTT.

This clone was seen more than once but under ten times. The V and J genes are TRBV5-1 and TRBJ1-4, with D perhaps matching TRBD1 (5 bases). Trimming stripped 6 bases from V and 10 bases from J, with 22 bases between. The CDR3 totals 15 residues. The germline gives CDR1 SGHRS, CDR2 YFSETQ. CDR3 residues: CASTTNGGVNSKLFF. CDR3 DNA: TGCGCCAGCACTACGAACGGGGGTGTCAATTCAAAACTGTTTTTT.

The V gene is TRBV6-5, the J gene TRBJ1-2, with 7 positions matching TRBD1. The germline V gene has CDR1 MNHEY and CDR2 SVGAGI. CDR3 length: 14 amino acids. V lost 6 bases to trimming and J lost 6 bases; unmatched junction nucleotides: 10. CDR3 in DNA: TGTGCCAGCAGACGTAGATGGACAGGCGATGGCTACACCTTC. It specifies CASRRRWTGDGYTF.

The chain has TRBV10-3 and TRBJ2-7; D is possibly TRBD2 (6 bases). The length of the CDR3 is 15 residues. Between the trimmed V and J ends, which lost 4 bases and 2 bases, there was a span of 15 bases. Per the germline V gene, CDR1 is ENHRY and CDR2 is SYGVKD. This chain's CDR3 is CAISGGERATYEQYF. DNA for the CDR3: TGTGCCATCAGTGGGGGGGAGCGGGCGACCTACGAGCAGTACTTC.

This chain uses TRBV19 with TRBJ2-2; D gene ambiguous. V shed 4 bases and J shed 11 bases, with 14 bases lying between them. The CDR3 totals 13 residues. The germline gives CDR1 LNHDA, CDR2 SQIVND (reference sequence). CDR3 loop: CASSSTFFGELFF. The CDR3 nucleotides are TGTGCCAGTAGTAGCACCTTCTTCGGTGAGCTGTTTTTT.

This clone was counted only a few times. The CDR3 DNA is TGTGCTAGTGGTTTGGCAATCGGACAGCCCCTTAGCAATCAGCCCCAGCATTTT. Its protein product is CASGLAIGQPLSNQPQHF. The genes are TRBV12-5 and TRBJ1-5, with D possibly matching TRBD1 (6 bases). Germline V gene lookup returns CDR1 LGHNT and CDR2 FRNRAP. The length of the CDR3 is 18 residues. Trimming left V 1 base short and J 0 bases short, with 16 bases between.

The chain links TRBV3-1 (or the pseudogene TRBV3-2) to TRBJ1-1, with 7 bases lining up with TRBD1. V dropped 4 bases and J dropped 11; count of bases not matched to a gene: 16. Germline V CDR1 and CDR2: LGHDT, YNNKEL (reference sequence). This CDR3 region has 15 residues. The CDR3 here is CASSPYKGDSFWAFF. The CDR3 DNA sequence: TGTGCCAGCAGCCCTTACAAAGGGGACAGTTTTTGGGCTTTCTTT.

The chain employs TRBV5-4 and TRBJ2-3, with D possibly being TRBD2 (7 bases). Trimming stripped 5 bases from V and 3 bases from J, with 16 bases between. Germline V lookup: CDR1 SGHNT, CDR2 YYREEE (reference sequence). This CDR3 has 15 amino acids. The CDR3 DNA follows: TGTGCCAGCAGTTTGATAGGGGGAGGGACAGATACGCAGTATTTT. It encodes CASSLIGGGTDTQYF.

CDR3 nucleotides: TGTGCCACCAGCAAACAGGGAAAAGGTCAGCCCCAGCATTTT. Translated, it gives CATSKQGKGQPQHF. V usage is TRBV15 and J usage is TRBJ1-5, with TRBD1 as a possible D gene (6 bases). Per germline, CDR1 LNHNV and CDR2 YYDKDF (reference sequence). The V gene lost 4 bases and the J gene lost 6 bases, with 13 bases spanning the gap. This CDR3 region has 14 residues.